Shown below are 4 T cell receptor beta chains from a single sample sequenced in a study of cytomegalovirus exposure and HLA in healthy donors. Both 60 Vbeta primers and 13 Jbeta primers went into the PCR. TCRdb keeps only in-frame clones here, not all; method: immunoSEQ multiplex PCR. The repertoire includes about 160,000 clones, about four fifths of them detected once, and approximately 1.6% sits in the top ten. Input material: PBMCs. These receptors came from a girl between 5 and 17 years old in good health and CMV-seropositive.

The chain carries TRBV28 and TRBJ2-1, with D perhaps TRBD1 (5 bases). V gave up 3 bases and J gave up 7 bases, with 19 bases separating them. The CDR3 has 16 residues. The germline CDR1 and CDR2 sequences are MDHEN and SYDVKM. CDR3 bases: TGTGCCAGCAGTTTCCAGGGCATCCTTTATCGGAATGAGCAGTTCTTC. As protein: CASSFQGILYRNEQFF. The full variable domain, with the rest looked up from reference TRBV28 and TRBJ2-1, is DVKVTQSSRYLVKRTGEKVFLECVQDMDHENMFWYRQDPGLGLRLIYFSYDVKMKEKGDIPEGYSVSREKKERFSLILESASTNQTSMYLCASSFQGILYRNEQFFGPGTRLTVL.

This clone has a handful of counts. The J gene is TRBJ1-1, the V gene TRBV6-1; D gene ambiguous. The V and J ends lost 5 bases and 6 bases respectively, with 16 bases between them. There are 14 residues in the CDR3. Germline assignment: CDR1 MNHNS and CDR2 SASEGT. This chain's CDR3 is CASSLTGFKAEAFF. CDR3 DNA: TGTGCCAGCAGTCTGACGGGATTTAAGGCTGAAGCTTTCTTT.

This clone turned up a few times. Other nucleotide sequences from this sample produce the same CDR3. The CDR3 is CASSELAGVPDTQYF. In nucleotides, the CDR3 is TGTGCCAGCAGTGAACTGGCGGGAGTCCCAGATACGCAGTATTTT. The chain carries TRBV6-1 and TRBJ2-3; TRBD2 aligns across 7 bases. This CDR3 contains 15 residues. Germline CDR1 is MNHNS and CDR2 is SASEGT. V dropped 2 bases and J dropped 4; count of bases not matched to a gene: 6.

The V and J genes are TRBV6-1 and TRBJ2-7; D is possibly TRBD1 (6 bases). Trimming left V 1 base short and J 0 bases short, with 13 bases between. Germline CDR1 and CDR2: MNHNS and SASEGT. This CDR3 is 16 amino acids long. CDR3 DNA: TGTGCCAGCAGTGAAGTGACAGGCCTGAGCTCCTACGAGCAGTACTTC. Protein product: CASSEVTGLSSYEQYF.